Listed below are T cell receptor beta chains from one sample, sequenced in a study of blood T cell repertoires in COVID-19. Sequencing was performed with immunoSEQ multiplex PCR; in TCRdb, only in-frame clones are kept and a portion is missing. The data hold fewer than 350,000 clones, with approximately 89% observed a single time. The sequenced sample was peripheral blood. These TCRs come from an older woman with COVID-19, enrolled during active disease. CDR3s include the opening cysteine and the closing phenylalanine or tryptophan. Fields, in order: D gene, V gene, clone size, J gene, CDR3 protein, CDR3 DNA. D genes are given only for firm matches. Only part of the rows carry a size: once, few, many, or a class if the clone is expanded.

d_gene: NA
v_gene: TRBV6-1
abundance: NA
j_gene: TRBJ1-6
CDR3aa: CASSEDPGKSSPLHF
CDR3nt: TGTGCCAGCAGTGAAGATCCAGGGAAGTCTTCACCCCTCCACTTT

d_gene: TRBD1
v_gene: TRBV7-6
abundance: NA
j_gene: TRBJ2-7
CDR3aa: CASNPGQGPLSEQYF
CDR3nt: TGTGCCAGCAACCCGGGACAGGGGCCTCTTAGCGAGCAGTACTTC

d_gene: NA
v_gene: TRBV6-6
abundance: NA
j_gene: TRBJ1-1
CDR3aa: CASSYGQSNTEAFF
CDR3nt: TGTGCCAGCAGTTACGGGCAGTCGAACACTGAAGCTTTCTTT

d_gene: TRBD2
v_gene: TRBV7-2
abundance: NA
j_gene: TRBJ2-1
CDR3aa: CASSPVGLAGANEQFF
CDR3nt: TGTGCCAGCAGCCCTGTAGGACTAGCGGGGGCCAATGAGCAGTTCTTC

d_gene: TRBD2
v_gene: TRBV4-1
abundance: NA
j_gene: TRBJ2-7
CDR3aa: CASSPQERGSGGEQYF
CDR3nt: TGCGCCAGCAGCCCTCAGGAGCGGGGGTCGGGAGGTGAGCAGTACTTC

d_gene: NA
v_gene: TRBV6-5
abundance: NA
j_gene: TRBJ1-5
CDR3aa: CASSYSRAQPQHF
CDR3nt: TGTGCCAGCAGTTACTCGAGGGCTCAGCCCCAGCATTTT

d_gene: NA
v_gene: TRBV4-1
abundance: NA
j_gene: TRBJ2-2
CDR3aa: CASSQVAGSHTGELFF
CDR3nt: TGCGCCAGCAGCCAAGTAGCAGGGTCCCACACCGGGGAGCTGTTTTTT

d_gene: TRBD1
v_gene: TRBV3-1/TRBV3-2
abundance: NA
j_gene: TRBJ2-2
CDR3aa: CASQGAGNTGELFF
CDR3nt: TGTGCCAGCCAGGGGGCTGGAAACACCGGGGAGCTGTTTTTT

d_gene: TRBD1
v_gene: TRBV3-1/TRBV3-2
abundance: NA
j_gene: TRBJ2-3
CDR3aa: CASSRPPGQGSTDTQYF
CDR3nt: TGTGCCAGCAGCCGCCCCCCGGGACAGGGGAGCACAGATACGCAGTATTTT

d_gene: NA
v_gene: TRBV27
abundance: NA
j_gene: TRBJ1-1
CDR3aa: CASSLSIDRINTEAFF
CDR3nt: TGTGCCAGCAGTTTATCGATAGACAGGATTAACACTGAAGCTTTCTTT

d_gene: TRBD2
v_gene: TRBV5-6
abundance: NA
j_gene: TRBJ2-3
CDR3aa: CASSLVGSGGASGTDTQYF
CDR3nt: TGTGCCAGCAGCTTGGTTGGTAGCGGGGGGGCATCGGGAACAGATACGCAGTATTTT

d_gene: NA
v_gene: TRBV20-1
abundance: few
j_gene: TRBJ1-1
CDR3aa: CSASSGEGEAFF
CDR3nt: TGCAGTGCTAGTTCCGGGGAAGGTGAAGCTTTCTTT

d_gene: NA
v_gene: TRBV7-2
abundance: NA
j_gene: TRBJ1-6
CDR3aa: CASSSSNPLTGTLHF
CDR3nt: TGTGCCAGCAGCTCAAGCAACCCTTTGACCGGGACCCTCCACTTT

d_gene: TRBD2
v_gene: TRBV5-5
abundance: many
j_gene: TRBJ2-1
CDR3aa: CASSREDITYNEQFF
CDR3nt: TGTGCCAGCAGCCGGGAGGACATCACCTACAATGAGCAGTTCTTC

d_gene: TRBD1
v_gene: TRBV5-1
abundance: NA
j_gene: TRBJ2-7
CDR3aa: CASSAGQGVYEQYF
CDR3nt: TGCGCCAGCAGCGCGGGACAGGGCGTGTACGAGCAGTACTTC

d_gene: NA
v_gene: TRBV3-1/TRBV3-2
abundance: NA
j_gene: TRBJ1-1
CDR3aa: CASSQGGEGLNTEAFF
CDR3nt: TGTGCCAGCAGCCAGGGGGGGGAGGGGTTGAACACTGAAGCTTTCTTT

d_gene: TRBD1
v_gene: TRBV28
abundance: NA
j_gene: TRBJ1-5
CDR3aa: CASSPRTGGGQPQHF
CDR3nt: TGTGCCAGCAGTCCTAGGACAGGGGGAGGTCAGCCCCAGCATTTT

d_gene: NA
v_gene: TRBV4-2
abundance: once
j_gene: TRBJ1-1
CDR3aa: CASSQRPFPGGRTEAFF
CDR3nt: TGTGCCAGCAGCCAGCGACCCTTCCCGGGGGGGCGGACTGAAGCTTTCTTT

d_gene: TRBD1
v_gene: TRBV7-9
abundance: NA
j_gene: TRBJ1-2
CDR3aa: CASSLQGADGYTF
CDR3nt: TGTGCCAGCAGCTTACAGGGGGCCGATGGCTACACCTTC

d_gene: TRBD1
v_gene: TRBV3-1/TRBV3-2
abundance: NA
j_gene: TRBJ2-1
CDR3aa: CASSQGQGRSFF
CDR3nt: TGTGCCAGCAGCCAAGGACAGGGGCGGTCGTTCTTC

d_gene: TRBD1
v_gene: TRBV11-2
abundance: NA
j_gene: TRBJ1-5
CDR3aa: CASSLNRGTNQPQHF
CDR3nt: TGTGCCAGCAGCTTAAACAGGGGGACCAATCAGCCCCAGCATTTT

d_gene: TRBD2
v_gene: TRBV5-1
abundance: NA
j_gene: TRBJ2-7
CDR3aa: CASSLGSGDSYEQYF
CDR3nt: TGCGCCAGCAGCTTGGGTAGCGGGGACTCCTACGAGCAGTACTTC

d_gene: NA
v_gene: TRBV19
abundance: NA
j_gene: TRBJ1-2
CDR3aa: CASSTPPQTMNGYTF
CDR3nt: TGTGCCAGTAGTACCCCTCCACAAACGATGAATGGCTACACCTTC

d_gene: NA
v_gene: TRBV20-1
abundance: NA
j_gene: TRBJ2-1
CDR3aa: CSASPGYEQFF
CDR3nt: TGCAGTGCTTCCCCAGGGTATGAGCAGTTCTTC